The clone carrying this TCR beta chain was counted a few times. Its antigen is undetermined. The entry originates in a study of blood T cells in healthy people across ages. Combining a sample-barcoded 5' primer with a J-beta primer mix, a second PCR ran for about 7 to 11 cycles. TCRdb ran MiXCR on the 5' RACE reads and lists one entry per CDR3 protein. The sample contains 1.5 million to 2 million distinct CDR3 sequences, roughly 49% of which appear only once. General study points: Older age coincided with a roughly linear decline in TCR beta diversity per million T cells.

The CDR3 covers 18 residues. The germline CDR1 and CDR2 sequences are SGHTA and FQGNSA. Trimming removed 0 bases from V and 2 bases from J; junction bases left unmatched: 6. V and J are TRBV7-2 and TRBJ2-1; TRBD2 matches at 11 bases. This TCR was sampled from a woman aged 40 to 50 in good health. Sequencing was carried out using blood. CDR3 loop: CASSLAPSGGRAYNEQFF. CDR3 in DNA: TGTGCCAGCAGCTTAGCCCCTAGCGGGGGGCGCGCCTACAATGAGCAGTTCTTC.